This T cell receptor (beta chain) was identified in a study of blood T cell repertoires in COVID-19. This clone was found once. As handled by the study authors: The authors estimated nucleated cell counts from reference gene primer amplification. Produced via immunoSEQ multiplex PCR; TCRdb's table is partial and in-frame only. The V and J calls and clone size are taken from that table; D and trimming were inferred from the DNA. The sample has under 300,000 clones, approximately 81% seen once. The sequence came from a woman in her fifties or sixties with active or convalescent COVID-19. Sequenced sample: peripheral blood.

Here the CDR3 reads CASSSSRGFFGYTQYF. The CDR3 coding sequence is TGTGCCAGCAGTTCATCGCGGGGGTTCTTTGGTTATACGCAGTATTTT. J is TRBJ2-3 and V is TRBV2; 7 bases fit TRBD2. V trimming: 5 bases; J trimming: 7 bases; junction bases outside the gene matches: 15. The CDR3 is 16 amino acids. In germline, CDR1 is SNHLY, CDR2 FYNNEI. Full variable domain (missing parts from reference TRBV2 and TRBJ2-3): EPEVTQTPSHQVTQMGQEVILRCVPISNHLYFYWYRQILGQKVEFLVSFYNNEISEKSEIFDDQFSVERPDGSNFTLKIRSTKLEDSAMYFCASSSSRGFFGYTQYFGPGTRLTVL.